Listed below are T cell receptor beta chains from one sample, sequenced in a study of prognosis after radiotherapy for stage I lung cancer. TCRdb processed the multiplex PCR reads anew with MiXCR; each CDR3 protein has one entry. This table has approximately 16,000 distinct CDR3 sequences, under 55% appearing once. The material was PBMCs, obtained before or after stereotactic body radiation therapy (not recorded which). Receptors originate from a donor at least 50 years old with non-small cell lung cancer. CDR3s include the opening cysteine and the closing phenylalanine or tryptophan. The order of the fields is clone size, J gene, D gene, V gene, CDR3 DNA, CDR3 protein. The D gene is left open where the match is weak. Clone sizes are given selectively: once, few, many, or a class where the clone is expanded.

many,TRBJ2-5,-,TRBV12-3/TRBV12-4,TGTGCCAGCAGAGAGGGGTTCGGAGAGACCCAGTACTTC,CASREGFGETQYF
-,TRBJ2-7,-,TRBV7-2,TGTGCCAGCAGCTTGCAAGCGGGCCAAGTCCACGAGCAGTACTTC,CASSLQAGQVHEQYF
many,TRBJ1-2,-,TRBV2,TGTGCCAGCAGTGAAGCTAGGGGACTGGGCTATGGCTACACCTTC,CASSEARGLGYGYTF
many,TRBJ2-1,TRBD2,TRBV10-2,TGCGCCAGCAGTGGCGGACTAGCGGGAGCAGTTCTTGAGCAGTTCTTC,CASSGGLAGAVLEQFF
-,TRBJ1-2,-,TRBV6-2/TRBV6-3,TGTGCCAGCAGCCCTGACAGTTCTAATGGCTACACCTTC,CASSPDSSNGYTF
-,TRBJ2-3,-,TRBV20-1,TGCAGTGCATCGGGACTTAGCACAGATACGCAGTATTTT,CSASGLSTDTQYF
-,TRBJ2-6,-,TRBV5-4,TGTGCCAGCAGCTTGGATCAGGGCTCCAACGTCCTGACTTTC,CASSLDQGSNVLTF
many,TRBJ2-1,-,TRBV11-2,TGTGCCAGCAGCTTAACGGATGAGCAGTTCTTC,CASSLTDEQFF
many,TRBJ1-1,-,TRBV7-9,TGTGCCAGCAGCTTTGGCCCGGGGGACACTGAAGCTTTCTTT,CASSFGPGDTEAFF
medium-sized,TRBJ2-1,-,TRBV5-1,TGCGCCAGCAGCTTGGGTAACAATGAGCAGTTCTTC,CASSLGNNEQFF
-,TRBJ1-5,-,TRBV12-3/TRBV12-4,TGTGCCAGCATTCTAGGTACTCCCAATCAGCCCCAGCATTTT,CASILGTPNQPQHF
many,TRBJ2-5,TRBD1,TRBV5-4,TGTGCCAGCAGCTTGGGACAGGGGTACCAAGAGACCCAGTACTTC,CASSLGQGYQETQYF
-,TRBJ2-5,-,TRBV5-4,TGTGCCAGCAGCCTAGATTCCCAGGGGGGGACCCAGTACTTC,CASSLDSQGGTQYF
many,TRBJ2-2,TRBD2,TRBV7-3,TGTGCCAGCAGTGGCCTTCGTTTAGCGGGGAGGACCGGGGAGCTGTTTTTT,CASSGLRLAGRTGELFF
many,TRBJ1-1,-,TRBV19,TGTGCCAGTAGTTCTCAGGGAAACACTGAAGCTTTCTTT,CASSSQGNTEAFF
medium-sized,TRBJ2-1,TRBD1,TRBV6-1,TGTGCCAGCAGTATCCGCCAGGGGGTTACCTACAATGAGCAGTTCTTC,CASSIRQGVTYNEQFF
many,TRBJ2-5,-,TRBV12-3/TRBV12-4,TGTGCCAGCACCCTGGGGGTCCAGATCATGGAGACCCAGTACTTC,CASTLGVQIMETQYF
medium-sized,TRBJ2-7,TRBD2,TRBV5-1,TGCGCCAGCAGCTTGCTAGCGGGAGGGTTTGTGGCCTACGAGCAGTACTTC,CASSLLAGGFVAYEQYF
-,TRBJ1-1,TRBD1,TRBV3-1,TGTGCCAGCAGCCTCGGGACAGCCATGAACACTGAAGCTTTCTTT,CASSLGTAMNTEAFF
once,TRBJ1-1,-,TRBV6-2/TRBV6-3,TGTGCCAGCAGTTACTCACCGACAGGGAACACTGAAGCTTTCTTT,CASSYSPTGNTEAFF
many,TRBJ2-7,-,TRBV9,TGTGCCAGCAGCGTAGGGTTAGCGGAACCCTACGAGCAGTACTTC,CASSVGLAEPYEQYF
-,TRBJ2-7,TRBD1,TRBV11-3,TGTGCCAGCAGCTTAGGACAGGGGGGACACGAGCAGTACTTC,CASSLGQGGHEQYF
many,TRBJ1-1,-,TRBV4-2,TGTGCCAGCAGCCAAGCGGGCGCTGAAGCTTTCTTT,CASSQAGAEAFF
many,TRBJ2-3,TRBD2,TRBV7-2,TGTGCCAGCAGCTTCTTGGGTGTCGGGACTAGCGGCACAGATACGCAGTATTTT,CASSFLGVGTSGTDTQYF
-,TRBJ2-7,-,TRBV2,TGTGCCAGCAGTGGTCCCGAGCTGGTCGAGCAGTACTTC,CASSGPELVEQYF
many,TRBJ1-1,-,TRBV27,TGTGCCAGCAGTTTGGGTCGCACCGCTGAAGCTTTCTTT,CASSLGRTAEAFF
few,TRBJ2-5,TRBD1,TRBV29-1,TGCAGCGAGAGGGGGCCCCAAGAGACCCAGTACTTC,CSERGPQETQYF
many,TRBJ2-7,-,TRBV20-1,TGCAGTGCTAGAGATCTAGCCACCTACGAGCAGTACTTC,CSARDLATYEQYF
many,TRBJ2-5,-,TRBV4-3,TGCGCCAGCAGCCAAGGCGTACAGGGAGCTCTCGAGACCCAGTACTTC,CASSQGVQGALETQYF
medium-sized,TRBJ2-1,TRBD1,TRBV11-2,TGTGCCAGCAGCCGCCGGGACAGGGTCTTAAATGAGCAGTTCTTC,CASSRRDRVLNEQFF
many,TRBJ2-7,TRBD2,TRBV5-4,TGTGCCAGCAGCAAAAGACTAGCGGGAGATGTCGAGCAGTACTTC,CASSKRLAGDVEQYF
-,TRBJ1-2,-,TRBV24-1,TGTGCCACCAGTGATTGGCGGGGGTCCTATGGCTACACCTTC,CATSDWRGSYGYTF
-,TRBJ1-3,-,TRBV20-1,TGCAGTGCTAGAGCCTGGGGGCTCGGAGGAAACACCATATATTTT,CSARAWGLGGNTIYF
many,TRBJ1-6,TRBD1,TRBV2,TGTGCCAGCAGTAAGGGACAGGGCGATTCACCCCTCCACTTT,CASSKGQGDSPLHF
many,TRBJ2-3,-,TRBV3-1,TGTGCCAGCAGCCCAGACTTGCCTGCAGATACGCAGTATTTT,CASSPDLPADTQYF
many,TRBJ2-6,TRBD1,TRBV14,TGTGCCAGCAGCTTGAGACAGGGTGCAATGGGGGGGGCCAACGTCCTGACTTTC,CASSLRQGAMGGANVLTF
many,TRBJ1-1,-,TRBV28,TGTGCCAGCAGTCCCCCAGGGTATACCACTGAAGCTTTCTTT,CASSPPGYTTEAFF
-,TRBJ2-1,-,TRBV2,TGTGCCAGCGGTTTTTCGGTGGGCGCCTACAATGAGCAGTTCTTC,CASGFSVGAYNEQFF
many,TRBJ2-1,TRBD2,TRBV24-1,TGTGCCACCAGTGACCAATTGGGGACTAGCGGGAGTGGGTCCTACAATGAGCAGTTCTTC,CATSDQLGTSGSGSYNEQFF
many,TRBJ1-2,-,TRBV20-1,TGCAGTGCTTGTCGAGTCCCCTGTCCCGACTATGGCTACACCTTC,CSACRVPCPDYGYTF
many,TRBJ2-1,-,TRBV28,TGTGCCAGCAGTTTAAGCCGCTACGGGCAGTTCTTC,CASSLSRYGQFF
many,TRBJ2-7,-,TRBV30,TGTGCCTGGAGTCGTAGGGGTGCTAGCGAGACCGCCTACGAGCAGTACTTC,CAWSRRGASETAYEQYF
-,TRBJ2-1,-,TRBV20-1,TGCAGTGCTAGAGTAGCTACGAGCTCCTACAATGAGCAGTTCTTC,CSARVATSSYNEQFF
many,TRBJ2-2,-,TRBV5-4,TGTGCCAGCAGCTTGGGGTTGGGGACCGGGGAGCTGTTTTTT,CASSLGLGTGELFF
-,TRBJ1-6,-,TRBV12-3/TRBV12-4,TGTGCCAGCAGTTTAGAGCTGGGGTCACCACTCCACTTT,CASSLELGSPLHF
medium-sized,TRBJ2-3,TRBD1,TRBV6-2/TRBV6-3,TGTGCCAGCAGTCGAGGACAGGCTGATACGCAGTATTTT,CASSRGQADTQYF